This is a list of T cell receptor beta chains from one sample in a study of radiotherapy plus CTLA-4 blockade in lung cancer. Clones were read by immunoSEQ multiplex PCR, and TCRdb kept only the in-frame ones, dropping some. This sample has tens of thousands of clones, with 71% found just once. The sample here was peripheral blood, taken from a patient treated with radiotherapy plus ipilimumab. The receptors shown here come from a human donor with non-small cell lung cancer whose response to radiotherapy plus ipilimumab could not be evaluated. CDR3s include the opening cysteine and the closing phenylalanine or tryptophan. The order of the fields is clone size, J gene, V gene, D gene, CDR3 DNA, CDR3 protein. The D gene is left open where the match is weak. Clone size appears in some rows only: once, few, many, or a class for an expanded clone.

. | TRBJ2-3 | TRBV7-8 | TRBD2 | TGTGCCAGCAGAAGCAGACTAGCGGGGTTCACAGATACGCAGTATTTT | CASRSRLAGFTDTQYF
. | TRBJ2-2 | TRBV11-3 | TRBD2 | TGTGCCAGCAGCTTGGGACTAGCGGGAGGCCGTGGGAACACCGGGGAGCTGTTTTTT | CASSLGLAGGRGNTGELFF
medium-sized | TRBJ2-7 | TRBV10-2 | TRBD1 | TGCGCCAGCAGTGAGTTCCTTTTGGGACAGGGACACCACGAGCAGTACTTC | CASSEFLLGQGHHEQYF
few | TRBJ1-3 | TRBV5-6 | TRBD1 | TGTGCCAGCAACAGACAGGGGAATTCAGGAAACACCATATATTTT | CASNRQGNSGNTIYF
. | TRBJ2-7 | TRBV29-1 | . | TGCAGCGTTATCCGAGGAGATGAGCAGTACTTC | CSVIRGDEQYF
. | TRBJ2-1 | TRBV5-1 | TRBD2 | TGCGCCAGCAGCCTCGGACTAGCGTCCTACAATGAGCAGTTCTTC | CASSLGLASYNEQFF
. | TRBJ1-5 | TRBV12-5 | . | TGTGCTAGTGCCCGGACAGAAAATCAGCCCCAGCATTTT | CASARTENQPQHF
. | TRBJ1-2 | TRBV6-5 | . | TGTGCCAGCAGTTACGGACGGGGTAACTATGGCTACACCTTC | CASSYGRGNYGYTF
. | TRBJ2-3 | TRBV19 | . | TGTGCCAGTAGCAGGGCGGCTACGCAGTATTTT | CASSRAATQYF
. | TRBJ2-3 | TRBV7-8 | TRBD2 | TGTGCCAGCAGCTTAGGGATCGGGGTAGCGGGAGGGCCTGAAGATACGCAGTATTTT | CASSLGIGVAGGPEDTQYF
. | TRBJ2-7 | TRBV11-2 | . | TGTGCCAGCAGCCACTATGGCATCGCCTACGAGCAGTACTTC | CASSHYGIAYEQYF
. | TRBJ2-7 | TRBV7-3 | . | TGTGCCAGCAGCGCGGGGACTGCGGGGGAGCAGTACTTC | CASSAGTAGEQYF
. | TRBJ1-2 | TRBV18 | . | TGTGCCAGCTCACTAGGGGGTCGTGGCTACACCTTC | CASSLGGRGYTF
. | TRBJ1-4 | TRBV18 | . | TGTGCCAGCTCACCATTCAAGGAGGCTAATGAAAAACTGTTTTTT | CASSPFKEANEKLFF
. | TRBJ1-2 | TRBV2 | TRBD1 | TGTGCCAGCAGTTCTAATACAGGGGACTATGGCTACACCTTC | CASSSNTGDYGYTF
. | TRBJ2-3 | TRBV2 | TRBD2 | TGTGCCAGCAGTGCGAGTAGACTAGCGGCGGGGACCCGCACAGATACGCAGTATTTT | CASSASRLAAGTRTDTQYF